The sequence of this T cell receptor beta chain was determined in a study of radiation and T cells in renal cell carcinoma. Using immunoSEQ multiplex PCR, the repertoire was profiled, and TCRdb retains in-frame clones only, with some absent. Among approximately 110,000 clones listed, roughly 80% were seen once. Germline values: CDR1 SGHNT, CDR2 YYREEE (reference sequence). V lost 7 bases and J lost 1, with 14 bases in between. The CDR3 consists of 14 residues. Specified time point: baseline pretreatment blood. Described treatment: 15 Gy SBRT to primary tumor, nephrectomy 4 weeks later. V gene TRBV5-4 combines with J gene TRBJ1-2; D is unresolved. The TCR originated in a woman aged 55-70 years with renal cell carcinoma. This specimen was blood, taken from a patient whose treatment included radiotherapy and nephrectomy. The CDR3 here is CASGNSLINYGYTF. The CDR3 region has the DNA TGTGCCAGCGGCAACAGCCTTATTAACTATGGCTACACCTTC.